The sequence of this T cell receptor (beta chain) was determined in a study of T cell changes during pregnancy in multiple sclerosis (dated by TCRdb to 2018 to 2020). A note on the overall study: In women with multiple sclerosis, the researchers looked at how the T cell repertoire shifted as pregnancy progressed.

As concerns this clone: Its recognized antigen is unknown. The input lacks base qualities; no much larger clone sits a single base away.

The CDR3 measures 17 amino acids from cysteine to phenylalanine. CDR3 DNA only is kept here, 51 bases in frame from base 1. The germline V gene yields SNHLY for CDR1 and FYNNEI for CDR2. V was cut back by 6 bases and J by 4 bases, leaving a gap of 21 bases between them. Libraries were made using the immunoSEQ multiplex PCR assay. The table was pulled from immuneACCESS by TCRdb, which kept in-frame rearrangements only. Such tables lose some clones; where checked, under half of the loss comes from unresolved V genes, and the rest has no known cause. The sample data list around 71,000 clones, and about 91% of these were observed just once. The ten largest clonotypes hold more than 1.1% of the sample.

This sequence originates from a female donor with multiple sclerosis, enrolled in a pregnancy study. Here the chain combines TRBV2 and TRBJ1-4; a weak D assignment points to TRBD1 (6 bases agree). Sequenced here: peripheral blood, sampled after pregnancy. The DNA is as follows: TGTGCCAGCAGAGCAACAGGGATCAAGGGACGTAATGAAAAACTGTTTTTT. It is translated as CASRATGIKGRNEKLFF.